The text below deals with one T cell receptor (beta chain). The antigen remains undetermined. These data come from a study of identical twins. Looked up from germline, CDR1 is SGHTA and CDR2 is FQGNSA. Trimming at V came to 6 bases and at J to 4 bases, leaving 11 bases not matched to a gene. CDR3 length: 16 amino acids. TCRdb reprocessed the 5' RACE reads via MiXCR and lists one record per CDR3 protein. The profile covers about 550,000 distinct CDR3 sequences, with approximately 20% appearing a single time and 0.4% to 0.6% taken by the ten largest. Findings and limits, study-wide: Partly confounded zero-insertion analyses could result from invariant MAIT and iNKT cells.

The sample also formed part of further work on yellow fever vaccine responses in identical twins.

This clonotype was obtained from a woman under 30 in good health. Input material: CD4+ T cells sorted from blood. The rearrangement uses TRBV7-2 and TRBJ2-1; 8 bases align to TRBD2. The CDR3 here is CASSSVAGGFYNEQFF. The CDR3 bases are TGTGCCAGCAGTTCAGTTGCGGGGGGTTTTTACAATGAGCAGTTCTTC.